These 4 T cell receptor beta chains came from one sample sequenced in a study of tumor-infiltrating lymphocytes in primary liver carcinoma (dated by TCRdb to 2016 to 2017). The instrument given in TCRdb is Illumina HiSeq 2500. TCRbeta-specific cDNA was reverse-transcribed from approximately 500 ng total RNA using a constant-region primer and ProtoScript II reverse transcriptase. Three nested multiplex PCR rounds, following a slightly modified ARM-PCR procedure, were used to build the TCRbeta libraries. Each of the first two PCR rounds ran for approximately 9 cycles using multiplex TRBV1-TRBV30 forward primers together with a Cbeta reverse primer. The raw public data were reprocessed by TCRdb itself: fastp quality trimming at Q25, MiXCR clonotype calling, in-frame beta chains only. Identical CDR3 proteins give one entry, which carries the most common genes and DNA. Counted in this sample were around 81,000 distinct CDR3 sequences; 71% of them appeared once. Together, the top ten hold roughly 13% of the sample.

Total RNA and DNA were co-extracted without cell sorting from roughly 20-30 mg of bulk tissue using the AllPrep DNA/RNA mini kit. Material: liver tumor tissue from sampling region 4. The cell subset or site label corresponds to: tumor region T4, right-lateral pole. The receptors originated from a woman between 55 and 75 years old with primary liver carcinoma and hepatitis B virus infection.

In its sample, this clonotype was seen a few times. At one of its ends the junction is not consistent with the germline gene, which may arise from a read error. The chain carries TRBV6-6 and TRBJ1-4; TRBD1 agrees at 7 bases. Looked up from germline, CDR1 is MNHNY and CDR2 is SVGAGI (reference sequence). The CDR3 length is 17 residues. The CDR3 reads CASSSSGGGATNEKLLF. DNA for the CDR3: TGTGCCAGCAGTTCTTCAGGGGGGGGTGCAACTAATGAAAAACTGCTTTTT.

This clonotype appeared many times. The V call is TRBV13, the J call TRBJ2-7, with a weak D call TRBD2 (6 bases). The V gene lost 5 bases and the J gene lost 5 bases, with 16 bases spanning the gap. This CDR3 comprises 14 residues. The germline V gene has CDR1 PRHDT and CDR2 FYEKMQ (reference sequence). The CDR3 here is CASSGRLVGNEQYF. The CDR3, as DNA: TGTGCCAGCAGCGGAAGACTAGTCGGTAACGAGCAGTACTTC. Drawing the rest from reference TRBV13 and TRBJ2-7, the complete variable domain is AAGVIQSPRHLIKEKRETATLKCYPIPRHDTVYWYQQGPGQDPQFLISFYEKMQSDKGSIPDRFSAQQFSDYHSELNMSSLELGDSALYFCASSGRLVGNEQYFGPGTRLTVT.

A remark on this clonotype: This may be a read error: a much more frequent sequence differs by one nucleotide. The CDR3 does not end in the conserved phenylalanine or tryptophan, so this is likely a read error. CDR3 residues: CASSDSGTSLTYEQYY. CDR3 coding DNA: TGTGCCAGCAGTGACTCCGGGACTAGCCTTACCTACGAGCAGTACTAC. This sequence joins TRBV6-4 and TRBJ2-7; 9 nucleotides agree with TRBD2. Germline loops: CDR1 MRHNA, CDR2 SNTAGT. This CDR3 contains 16 residues. V shed 0 bases, J shed 2 bases, and the junction held 5 bases outside the gene matches.

This clonotype was detected only a few times. A read error is possible here, since a much larger clone lies one base away. The CDR3 ends on some other residue instead of the conserved phenylalanine or tryptophan, so this is likely a read error. This sequence joins TRBV6-1 and TRBJ2-1; D unclear. Trimming stripped 8 bases from V and 12 bases from J, with 17 bases between. From germline, CDR1 is MNHNS and CDR2 SASEGT. The CDR3 covers 12 residues. In DNA, the CDR3 is TGTGCCAGCCTGCTCGGGTCGGGTGGGCAGTTCCTC. Its translation: CASLLGSGGQFL.